The clone carrying this TCR beta chain was observed a handful of times. Original handling: Amplification of reference gene primers was used by the study to estimate nucleated cell counts. Generated by immunoSEQ multiplex PCR, the TCRdb table keeps only in-frame clones and is missing some. That table supplies the V and J calls and clone size; D and trimming were determined from the DNA. The sample holds about 69,000 clones; approximately 85% are singletons and the top ten take 2.5% to 3.5%. The J segment lost 3 bases and the V segment lost 5 bases, leaving 7 bases of the junction unmatched. Per germline, CDR1 MDHEN and CDR2 SYDVKM. The CDR3 is made up of 16 amino acids. The sample originates from a study of blood T cell repertoires in COVID-19. Study-wide context: PBMCs, B-cell-depleted T cells, or T cells were the source of the cDNA or gDNA that made up the material.

The V gene is TRBV28, the J gene TRBJ2-1; the match to TRBD2 covers 10 bases. The sequence derives from a man older than 75 with acute or convalescent COVID-19. Sequenced: peripheral blood. The chain's CDR3 is CASSLRAGGNYNEQFF. CDR3 DNA sequence: TGTGCCAGCAGTCTACGAGCGGGAGGGAACTACAATGAGCAGTTCTTC.